The clone carrying this T cell receptor beta chain was recorded only once. This record belongs to a study of blood T cell repertoires in COVID-19. Across the whole study: Acute-phase and convalescent COVID-19 samples originated in the United States, Italy and Spain. T cells, B-cell-depleted T cells, or PBMCs provided the cDNA or gDNA that served as material.

Original processing notes: Amplification of reference gene primers provided the estimated nucleated cell counts. The data were produced by immunoSEQ multiplex PCR, yet TCRdb's version contains in-frame clones alone and is incomplete. V and J calls plus clone size are reproduced from that table; the DNA served to infer D and trimming. The sample includes approximately 180,000 clones, 81% of them seen just once. Germline V lookup: CDR1 SQVTM, CDR2 ANQGSEA. Trimming removed 2 bases from V and 5 bases from J; junction bases left unmatched: 2. There are 14 residues in the CDR3. The receptor comes from a woman aged 80 or older with COVID-19, enrolled during active disease. Material: peripheral blood. The chain has TRBV29-1 and TRBJ1-4; TRBD1 matches 10 bases. The CDR3 DNA reads TGCAGCGTTGAACCGGGACAGGGGAATGAAAAACTGTTTTTT. It encodes CSVEPGQGNEKLFF.